This T cell receptor beta chain derives from a study of T cell responses to AZD1222 COVID-19 vaccine. Turning to the study itself: Doses given second, at about 4 or about 12 weeks, were pooled.

With respect to this clone: Its antigen remains unknown.

Here immunoSEQ multiplex PCR was the method, and the copy in TCRdb shows in-frame clones only, minus some. The table shows some 120,000 clones, with just over 85% occurring only once. V lost 4 bases and J lost 1; bases outside the gene matches: 13. CDR1 and CDR2 from the germline V gene are SGHKS and YYEKEE (reference sequence). CDR3 size: 19 residues. Whole-study findings and limits: White British people made up most donors, females outnumbered males, and clonal diversity was possibly underestimated.

This sequence was found in an adult in good health. This chain links TRBV5-5 with TRBJ1-5, with 11 bases fitting TRBD1. Specimen: peripheral blood, collected on day 0 of AZD1222 vaccination. The DNA for the CDR3 is TGTGCCAGCAGCCGGCTTTATAGGACAGGGGGCGCGAGCAATCAGCCCCAGCATTTT. Amino acid sequence: CASSRLYRTGGASNQPQHF.